Listed here are 5 T cell receptor beta chains from one sample, sequenced in a study of CD8 T cells in ankylosing spondylitis. Findings and caveats of the study: A TCR beta motif of eight highly homologous variants appeared characteristic of ankylosing spondylitis blood.

Which antigens these TCRs recognize remains unknown. TCRdb re-called the 5' RACE reads through MiXCR, storing one row per CDR3 protein. This table has approximately 400,000 distinct CDR3 sequences, 15% to 20% appearing once. Sequenced: blood, either unsorted or a sorted T cell fraction (not recorded which). These receptors originate from a male donor with ankylosing spondylitis.

This clonotype was counted ten times or more. The J gene is TRBJ2-3, the V gene TRBV4-1; 15 nucleotides align to TRBD2. This CDR3 contains 21 residues. CDR1 is MGHRA and CDR2 is YSYEKL in the germline V gene. V was pared by 0 bases and J by 4 bases, with 14 bases of the junction left unmatched. The CDR3 DNA reads TGCGCCAGCAGCCAAGATCTAGTGGGGACTAGCGGGAGGAAGTACGCAGATACGCAGTATTTT. It encodes CASSQDLVGTSGRKYADTQYF.

In this sample, this clonotype turned up a few times. This chain joins TRBV4-1 and TRBJ2-2; perhaps TRBD1 as D (5 bases). V gave up 0 bases and J gave up 0 bases, with 17 bases separating them. Germline assignment: CDR1 MGHRA and CDR2 YSYEKL. CDR3 length equals 19 residues. The CDR3 DNA sequence: TGCGCCAGCAGCCAAGATGTGGGGCAACAGGAACCGAACACCGGGGAGCTGTTTTTT. Translation gives CASSQDVGQQEPNTGELFF.

This clonotype was counted only a few times. This chain joins TRBV7-3 and TRBJ2-1, with no clear D. CDR1 and CDR2 (germline): SGHTA, FQGTGA. CDR3 length: 15 residues. V was trimmed by 0 bases and J by 3 bases, leaving 9 bases between them. This CDR3 is CASSLTSLGYNEQFF. CDR3 in DNA: TGTGCCAGCAGCTTAACTAGCCTGGGCTACAATGAGCAGTTCTTC.

The chain couples TRBV6-5 to TRBJ2-1; D is unclear. This CDR3 spans 14 amino acids. Germline CDR1 MNHEY, CDR2 SVGAGI. With 8 bases removed from V and 5 bases from J, the gap between germline ends came to 16 bases. The CDR3: CASGYIRGNNEQFF. The CDR3 coding sequence is TGTGCCAGCGGATACATAAGAGGAAACAATGAGCAGTTCTTC.

This clonotype was counted many times. The chain employs TRBV12-3 or TRBV12-4 and TRBJ1-1; D is perhaps TRBD1 (5 bases). The CDR3 sequence is 14 residues long. Trimming removed 2 bases at V and 4 bases at J, with 11 bases between. The CDR3 region is CASSLLRVGTEAFF. The CDR3 DNA reads TGTGCCAGCAGTTTACTCAGGGTCGGCACTGAAGCTTTCTTT.